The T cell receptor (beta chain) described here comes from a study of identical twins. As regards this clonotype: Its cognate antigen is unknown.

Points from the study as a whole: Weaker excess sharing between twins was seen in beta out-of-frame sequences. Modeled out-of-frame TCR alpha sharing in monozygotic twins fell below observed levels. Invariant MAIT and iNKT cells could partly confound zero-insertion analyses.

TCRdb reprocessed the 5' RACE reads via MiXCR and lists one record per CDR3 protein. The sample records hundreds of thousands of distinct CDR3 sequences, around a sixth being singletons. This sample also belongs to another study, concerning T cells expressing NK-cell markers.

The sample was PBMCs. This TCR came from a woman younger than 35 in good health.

This chain's CDR3 is CASSTPNTEAFF. CDR3 sequence (DNA): TGTGCCAGCAGTACTCCCAACACTGAAGCTTTCTTT. The chain is built from TRBV6-2 or TRBV6-3 and TRBJ1-1; D is undetermined. Trimming took 5 bases from V and 2 from J, leaving 6 bases between them. Germline lookup yields CDR1 MNHEY and CDR2 SVGEGT. CDR3 length: 12 residues.